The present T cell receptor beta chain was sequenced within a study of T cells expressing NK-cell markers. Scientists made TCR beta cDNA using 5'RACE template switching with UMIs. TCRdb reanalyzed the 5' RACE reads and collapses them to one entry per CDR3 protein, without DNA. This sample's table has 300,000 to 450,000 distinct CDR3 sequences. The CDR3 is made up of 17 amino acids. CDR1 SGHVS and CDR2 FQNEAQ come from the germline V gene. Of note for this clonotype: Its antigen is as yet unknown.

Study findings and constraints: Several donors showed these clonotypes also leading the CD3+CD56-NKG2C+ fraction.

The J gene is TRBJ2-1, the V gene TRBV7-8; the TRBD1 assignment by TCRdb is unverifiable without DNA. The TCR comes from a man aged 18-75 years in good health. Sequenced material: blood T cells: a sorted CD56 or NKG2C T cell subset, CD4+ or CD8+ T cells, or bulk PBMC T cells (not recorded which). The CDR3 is CASSSAGRDRSFNEQFF.